Presented here are 17 T cell receptor beta chains from one specimen sequenced in a study of T cell changes during pregnancy in multiple sclerosis. Profiled with immunoSEQ multiplex PCR; TCRdb holds only in-frame clones, not every one. The table has 55,000 to 75,000 clones, roughly nine tenths seen once. This specimen was peripheral blood, taken after pregnancy. The source of these receptors is a female donor in good health, enrolled as a control in a pregnancy study.

V and J are TRBV5-4 and TRBJ2-5, with D possibly TRBD2 on 6 matching bases. The V gene's germline CDR1 is SGHNT and CDR2 YYREEE (reference sequence). The CDR3 is 15 amino acids. The V end was cut by 0 bases, the J end by 4 bases, with 13 bases between. CDR3 nucleotide sequence: TGTGCCAGCAGCTTGGTGGGTACCGGGGGAGAGACCCAGTACTTC. Residues: CASSLVGTGGETQYF. Complete variable domain (other parts from reference TRBV5-4 and TRBJ2-5): ETGVTQSPTHLIKTRGQQVTLRCSSQSGHNTVSWYQQALGQGPQFIFQYYREEENGRGNFPPRFSGLQFPNYSSELNVNALELDDSALYLCASSLVGTGGETQYFGPGTRLLVL.

This sequence joins TRBV10-3 and TRBJ2-2; D is possibly TRBD1 (6 bases). Per the germline V gene, CDR1 is ENHRY and CDR2 is SYGVKD. V was trimmed by 6 bases and J by 0 bases, leaving 8 bases between them. This CDR3 spans 14 amino acids. The CDR3 loop reads CAIRDSANTGELFF. The CDR3 coding sequence is TGTGCCATCAGGGACAGCGCGAACACCGGGGAGCTGTTTTTT.

This clone was counted once. J is TRBJ1-1 and V is TRBV10-3, with unresolved D. The CDR3 contains 15 residues. Trimming cost V 6 bases and J 1 base, with 15 bases left between them. Germline loops: CDR1 ENHRY, CDR2 SYGVKD. The CDR3 here is CAISEGPEPNTEAFF. The CDR3 bases are TGTGCCATCAGCGAAGGTCCGGAGCCGAACACTGAAGCTTTCTTT.

V is TRBV7-2 and J is TRBJ1-6; the D is unclear. CDR1 is SGHTA, CDR2 FQGNSA, per germline. Trimming stripped 7 bases from V and 7 bases from J, with 8 bases between. The CDR3 has 12 residues. CDR3 in amino acids: CASTPLNSPLHF. CDR3 sequence (DNA): TGTGCCAGCACCCCACTCAATTCACCCCTCCACTTT.

The rearrangement joins TRBV29-1 to TRBJ1-1; D not resolved. Germline V gives CDR1 SQVTM, CDR2 ANQGSEA. The length of the CDR3 is 14 residues. The CDR3 loop is CTTRLGTSNTEAFF. DNA of the CDR3: TGCACCACCCGCCTAGGCACCTCGAACACTGAAGCTTTCTTT.

This clone appeared once. The chain joins TRBV4-3 to TRBJ2-3, with 11 bases aligning to TRBD2. With 0 bases clipped from V and 4 bases from J, the junction kept 9 bases outside the gene matches. CDR3 length: 18 amino acids. The germline V gene has CDR1 LGHNA and CDR2 YSLEER. This chain's CDR3 is CASSQDLVLAGVPDTQYF. The CDR3 nucleotides are TGCGCCAGCAGCCAAGATCTTGTACTAGCGGGGGTTCCAGATACGCAGTATTTT.

V gene TRBV10-3 combines with J gene TRBJ2-1; the match to TRBD2 covers 11 bases. The CDR3 covers 14 residues. The V segment lost 5 bases and the J segment 7 bases; nucleotides outside the gene matches: 4. The germline V gene has CDR1 ENHRY and CDR2 SYGVKD. The CDR3 DNA reads TGTGCCATCAGTACTAGCGGGGGAGTAAATGAGCAGTTCTTC. Translating gives CAISTSGGVNEQFF.

The chain carries TRBV5-4 and TRBJ2-3, with 10 bases identical to TRBD1. The V gene end was trimmed by 4 bases and the J gene end by 0 bases; junction bases not matched to a gene: 2. CDR1 is SGHNT, CDR2 YYREEE, per germline (reference sequence). The CDR3 length is 15 residues. This chain's CDR3 is CASSATGGSTDTQYF. The CDR3 DNA follows: TGTGCCAGCAGCGCGACAGGGGGCAGCACAGATACGCAGTATTTT.

V is TRBV5-1 and J is TRBJ1-1, with D perhaps matching TRBD1 (6 bases). V was clipped by 4 bases and J by 1 base, with 14 bases between them. The CDR3 has 15 amino acids. Germline V gene lookup returns CDR1 SGHRS and CDR2 YFSETQ. The CDR3 region is CASSPDRRTNTEAFF. DNA for the CDR3: TGCGCCAGCAGCCCAGACAGGAGAACGAACACTGAAGCTTTCTTT.

The rearrangement uses TRBV7-2 and TRBJ2-5; D is undetermined. The germline V and J ends were trimmed by 5 bases and 7 bases, with 20 bases remaining between them. Germline values: CDR1 SGHTA, CDR2 FQGNSA. CDR3 length equals 15 residues. The CDR3 nucleotides are TGTGCCAGCAGCAGACCCCAGGCCCACCCACGGACCCAGTACTTC. Amino acid sequence: CASSRPQAHPRTQYF.

The rearrangement links TRBV5-6 to TRBJ2-7; possible D gene TRBD2, 6 bases. This CDR3 is built from 14 residues. Per germline, CDR1 SGHDT and CDR2 YYEEEE. The V and J ends lost 3 bases and 4 bases respectively, with 14 bases between them. CDR3 amino acids: CASSSLRGRYEQYF. The CDR3 region has the DNA TGTGCCAGCAGCTCGCTTCGGGGGAGGTACGAGCAGTACTTC.

This chain joins TRBV7-3 and TRBJ2-1; D is possibly TRBD1 (6 bases). Germline V gene lookup returns CDR1 SGHTA and CDR2 FQGTGA. V was pared by 1 base and J by 10 bases, with 17 bases between. CDR3 length: 15 amino acids. The CDR3 spells CASSLMVGDNVEQFF. The DNA of the CDR3 is TGTGCCAGCAGCTTAATGGTCGGGGACAATGTGGAGCAGTTCTTC.

Only one count was recorded for this clone. This sequence joins TRBV6-6 and TRBJ2-5; 9 bases line up with TRBD1. Losses at the gene ends were 8 bases for V and 2 bases for J; bases not matched to a gene: 12. The germline gives CDR1 MNHNY, CDR2 SVGAGI (reference sequence). This CDR3 region has 16 residues. The CDR3 spells CASSRGTGGHQETQYF. CDR3 in DNA: TGTGCCAGCTCCAGGGGAACAGGGGGCCATCAAGAGACCCAGTACTTC.

The DNA of the CDR3 is TGTGCCAGTAGGAAACAGGGGGCTTATCTTGCTGAAGCTTTCTTT. Protein: CASRKQGAYLAEAFF. V usage is TRBV19 and J usage is TRBJ1-1, with 9 positions matching TRBD1. Unmatched junction bases numbered 11, after V lost 6 bases and J lost 6 bases. The CDR3 totals 15 residues. CDR1 and CDR2 (germline): LNHDA, SQIVND (reference sequence).

V gene TRBV7-9 combines with J gene TRBJ1-6; a weak D match, TRBD1 (5 bases). Germline V lookup: CDR1 SEHNR, CDR2 FQNEAQ (reference sequence). CDR3 length: 15 amino acids. V lost 6 bases, J lost 0 bases, and 9 bases lay in between. CDR3 nucleotides: TGTGCCAGCAGTCCCGACAGCTCCTATAATTCACCCCTCCACTTT. Amino acids: CASSPDSSYNSPLHF.

The chain couples TRBV6-5 to TRBJ1-2; D might be TRBD1 (5 bases). The V and J ends lost 6 bases and 4 bases respectively, with 12 bases between them. The germline V gene encodes CDR1 MNHEY and CDR2 SVGAGI. The CDR3 extends over 13 amino acids. The CDR3 sequence: CASRIGGGYGYTF. For the CDR3, the DNA is TGTGCCAGCAGGATTGGGGGAGGCTATGGCTACACCTTC.

The V call is TRBV5-6, the J call TRBJ1-1; D may be TRBD1 (6 bases). V was clipped by 0 bases and J by 0 bases, with 9 bases between them. The germline V gene encodes CDR1 SGHDT and CDR2 YYEEEE. The CDR3 contains 15 residues. Here the CDR3 reads CASSLGTELNTEAFF. As DNA, the CDR3 is TGTGCCAGCAGCTTGGGGACAGAATTGAACACTGAAGCTTTCTTT.